This TCR beta chain was captured by sequencing in a study of memory CD4+ T cells and cytomegalovirus serostatus (dated by TCRdb to the late 2010s). For the wider study: A total of about 35 healthy Belgian adults, of whom 9 were CMV seropositive and roughly 24 were CMV seronegative, were included in the cohort. The study sequenced CD4+ memory TCRbeta repertoires of a Belgian cohort with known cytomegalovirus serostatus to replicate a published TCR-based CMV serostatus classifier. Paper-wide results and their limitations: Only CD4+CD45RO+ memory cells were sequenced, unlike the original study, which covered naive and memory CD4+ and CD8+ populations. The results were interpreted as suggesting that the CMV-associated TCR signature is mostly present in the CD4+ memory repertoire. A median bootstrapped AUC of 0.95 with a 95% CI of 0.76-1.00 was achieved on the Belgian cohort by the original-framework classifier. Among the roughly 160 previously reported CMV-associated TCRbeta sequences, 67 showed up in the CD4+ memory repertoires, with each one found in between one and five individuals. CMV serostatus prediction reached a median bootstrapped AUC of roughly 0.95 with the original framework and 0.85 to 0.91 with a US-trained random forest.

Single viable CD3+CD4+CD8-CD45RO+ cells were sorted as memory CD4+ T cells on a FACSAria II. To determine CMV serostatus, a Roche Elecsys assay was used that detects serum IgG against CMV pp150, pp28, p38 and p52. Once the samples were thawed, total CD4+ T cells were enriched through positive selection using CD4 magnetic microbeads. The samples came from a different study that was designed specifically to examine the CD4+ T cell memory repertoire. Following standard operating procedures, peripheral blood mononuclear cells were isolated and cryopreserved, while serum was kept at -80 degrees C. Staining used CD3-PerCP (BW264/56), CD4-APC (RPA-T4), CD45RO-PE (UCHT1) and CD8-Pacific Orange (3B5) antibodies, with Sytox blue excluding non-viable cells. On this clone itself: Its recognized antigen is unknown. No qualities accompany the bases; no much larger clone lies one base away.

Genomic DNA was extracted from sorted cells with the Quick-DNA Microprep Kit. Amplification of TCRbeta DNA was done with the immunoSEQ hsTCRbeta kit, following the protocol from the manufacturer. TCRbeta libraries were sequenced on an Illumina MiSeq instrument. On the study's bioinformatics: Removing out-of-frame sequences left a few million distinct TCRbeta sequences, an average of roughly 63,000 per individual. Each individual was scored according to the count of about 150 previously reported CMV-associated TCRbeta sequences and the total productive distinct TCRbeta count. A beta-binomial model was reimplemented in Python, and scikit-learn random forests with default parameters were trained on US cohort data. Classifier performance on the Belgian cohort was reported as the median AUC with percentile confidence intervals calculated over 10,000 bootstrap iterations. Held by TCRdb, this immuneACCESS table contains in-frame sequences only and omits some clones. Under half of the omission traces to an unresolved V gene where checked; the cause of the rest is unknown. V, J and clone size are taken as reported in that table, and D and trimming were inferred from the DNA itself. In this sample the table shows around 57,000 clones, around three quarters of which occur a single time. The ten biggest clones cover around 0.58% of the sample.

Input material: memory CD4+ T cells from blood. The source is an adult in good health and CMV-seronegative. Some clones in this sample may be carry-over from other donors' samples.

The bases are TGTGCCACTTCGGGACAGGGGCGGGGCTATGGCTACACCTTC. It translates as CATSGQGRGYGYTF. Here the chain combines TRBV28 and TRBJ1-2, with 10 bases aligning to TRBD1. The germline V gene supplies CDR1 MDHEN and CDR2 SYDVKM. V is cut back by 10 bases and J by 4 bases, with 9 bases in the junction unmatched. Spanning cysteine to phenylalanine, the CDR3 consists of 14 amino acids. Only the CDR3 part of the read is kept: 42 bases, read in frame from the first base.